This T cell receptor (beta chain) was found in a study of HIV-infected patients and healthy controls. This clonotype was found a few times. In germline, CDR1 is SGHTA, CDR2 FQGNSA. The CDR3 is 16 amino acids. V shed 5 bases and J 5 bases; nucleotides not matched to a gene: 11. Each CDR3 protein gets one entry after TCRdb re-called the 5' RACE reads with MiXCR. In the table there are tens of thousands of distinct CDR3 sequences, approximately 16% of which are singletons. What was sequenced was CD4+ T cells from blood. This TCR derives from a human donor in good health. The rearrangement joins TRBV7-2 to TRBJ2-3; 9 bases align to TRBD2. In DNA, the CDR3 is TGTGCCAGCAGCCCCACCGGGACTAGCAGTAAAGATACGCAGTATTTT. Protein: CASSPTGTSSKDTQYF. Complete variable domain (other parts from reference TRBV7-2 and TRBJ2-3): GAGVSQSPSNKVTEKGKDVELRCDPISGHTALYWYRQSLGQGLEFLIYFQGNSAPDKSGLPSDRFSAERTGGSVSTLTIQRTQQEDSAVYLCASSPTGTSSKDTQYFGPGTRLTVL.